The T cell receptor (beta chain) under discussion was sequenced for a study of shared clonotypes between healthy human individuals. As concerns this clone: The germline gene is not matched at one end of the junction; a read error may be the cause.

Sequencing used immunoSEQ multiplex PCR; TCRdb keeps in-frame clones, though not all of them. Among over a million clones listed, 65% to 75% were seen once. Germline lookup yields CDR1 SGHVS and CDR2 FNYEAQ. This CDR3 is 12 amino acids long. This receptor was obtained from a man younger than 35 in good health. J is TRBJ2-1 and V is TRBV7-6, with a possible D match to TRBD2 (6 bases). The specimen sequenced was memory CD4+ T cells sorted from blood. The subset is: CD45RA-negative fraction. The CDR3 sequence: CASSRPGTVPIF. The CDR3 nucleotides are TGTGCCAGCAGCCGCCCGGGGACTGTGCCGATCTTC.